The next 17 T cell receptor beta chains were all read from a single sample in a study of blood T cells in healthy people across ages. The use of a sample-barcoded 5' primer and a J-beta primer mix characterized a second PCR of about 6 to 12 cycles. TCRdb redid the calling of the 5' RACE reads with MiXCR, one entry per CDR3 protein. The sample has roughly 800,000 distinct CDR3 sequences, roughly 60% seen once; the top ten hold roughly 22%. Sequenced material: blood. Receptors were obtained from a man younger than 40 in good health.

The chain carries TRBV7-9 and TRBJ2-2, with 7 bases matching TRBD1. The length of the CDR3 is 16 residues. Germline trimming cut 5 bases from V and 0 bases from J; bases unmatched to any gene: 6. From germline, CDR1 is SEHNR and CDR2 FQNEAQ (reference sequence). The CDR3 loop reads CASSGRDRPNTGELFF. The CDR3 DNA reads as TGTGCCAGCAGCGGCCGGGACAGACCGAACACCGGGGAGCTGTTTTTT.

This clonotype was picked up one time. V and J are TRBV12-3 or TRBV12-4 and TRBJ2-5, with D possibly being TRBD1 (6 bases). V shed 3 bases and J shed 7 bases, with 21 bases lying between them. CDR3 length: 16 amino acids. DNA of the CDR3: TGTGCCAGCAGTTTGGGAACAGGGACCGCGGTTCGGACCCAGTACTTC. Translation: CASSLGTGTAVRTQYF.

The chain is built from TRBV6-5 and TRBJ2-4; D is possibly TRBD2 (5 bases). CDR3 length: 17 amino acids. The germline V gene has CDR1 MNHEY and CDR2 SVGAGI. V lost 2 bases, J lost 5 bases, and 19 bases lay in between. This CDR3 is CASSYAGGGLTQNIQYF. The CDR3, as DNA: TGTGCCAGCAGTTACGCGGGTGGAGGACTTACGCAAAACATTCAGTACTTC.

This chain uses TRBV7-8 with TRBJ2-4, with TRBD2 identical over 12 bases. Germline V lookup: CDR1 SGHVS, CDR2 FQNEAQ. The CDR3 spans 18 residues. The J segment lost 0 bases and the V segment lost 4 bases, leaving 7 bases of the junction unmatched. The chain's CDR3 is CASSSTSGGYLAKNIQYF. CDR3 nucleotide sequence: TGTGCCAGCAGCTCGACTAGCGGGGGCTATCTAGCCAAAAACATTCAGTACTTC.

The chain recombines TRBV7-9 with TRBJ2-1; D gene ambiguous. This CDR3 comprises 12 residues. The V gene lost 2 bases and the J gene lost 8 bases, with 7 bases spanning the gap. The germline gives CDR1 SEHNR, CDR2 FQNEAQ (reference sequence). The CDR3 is CASSLKVDEQFF. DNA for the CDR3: TGTGCCAGCAGCTTAAAGGTTGATGAGCAGTTCTTC.

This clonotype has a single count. The CDR3, as DNA: TGTGCCAGCAGTCTCCCGGGTCGGCTCATCGACGAGCAGTACTTC. As protein: CASSLPGRLIDEQYF. The chain couples TRBV3-1 to TRBJ2-7, with D unresolved. Germline CDR1 reads LGHDT; CDR2 reads YNNKEL (reference sequence). The length of the CDR3 is 15 residues. V shed 6 bases and J shed 5 bases, with 20 bases lying between them.

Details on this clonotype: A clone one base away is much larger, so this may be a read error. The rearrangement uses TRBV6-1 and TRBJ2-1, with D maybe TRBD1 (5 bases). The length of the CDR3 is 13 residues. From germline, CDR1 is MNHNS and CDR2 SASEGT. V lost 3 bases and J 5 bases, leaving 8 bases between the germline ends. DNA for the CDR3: TGTGCCAGCAGTGAGGACACCCACAATGAGCAGTTCTTC. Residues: CASSEDTHNEQFF.

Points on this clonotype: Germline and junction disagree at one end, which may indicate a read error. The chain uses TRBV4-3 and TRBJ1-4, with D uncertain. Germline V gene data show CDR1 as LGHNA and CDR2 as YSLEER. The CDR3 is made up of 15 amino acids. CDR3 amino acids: CASSQDIGEFKKLFF. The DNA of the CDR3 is TGCGCCAGCAGTCAAGATATCGGGGAGTTCAAAAAACTGTTTTTT.

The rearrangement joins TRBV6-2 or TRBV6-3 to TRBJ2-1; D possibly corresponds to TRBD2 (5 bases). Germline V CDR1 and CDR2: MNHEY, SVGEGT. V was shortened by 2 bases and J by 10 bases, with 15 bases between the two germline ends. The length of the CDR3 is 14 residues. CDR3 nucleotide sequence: TGTGCCAGCAGTTACACATTCACTAGTTACGAGCAGTTCTTC. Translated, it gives CASSYTFTSYEQFF.

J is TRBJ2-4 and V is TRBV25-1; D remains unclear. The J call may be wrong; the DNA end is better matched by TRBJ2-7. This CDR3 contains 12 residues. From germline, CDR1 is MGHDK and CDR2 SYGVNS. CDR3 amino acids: CASSEFNYEQYF. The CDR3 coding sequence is TGTGCCAGCAGTGAATTTAACTACGAGCAGTACTTC.

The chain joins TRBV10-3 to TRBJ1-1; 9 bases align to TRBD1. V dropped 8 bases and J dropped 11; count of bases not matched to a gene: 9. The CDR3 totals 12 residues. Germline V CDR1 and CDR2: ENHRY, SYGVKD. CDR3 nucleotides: TGTGCCATCTCCCCCGGGGACAGGGTCGCTTTCTTT. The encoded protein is CAISPGDRVAFF.

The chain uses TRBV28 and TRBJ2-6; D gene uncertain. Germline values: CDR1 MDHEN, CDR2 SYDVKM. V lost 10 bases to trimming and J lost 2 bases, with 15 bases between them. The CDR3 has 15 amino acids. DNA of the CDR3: TGTGCCACCCGGCGACCCGAGGCTGGGGCCAACGTCCTGACTTTC. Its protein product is CATRRPEAGANVLTF.

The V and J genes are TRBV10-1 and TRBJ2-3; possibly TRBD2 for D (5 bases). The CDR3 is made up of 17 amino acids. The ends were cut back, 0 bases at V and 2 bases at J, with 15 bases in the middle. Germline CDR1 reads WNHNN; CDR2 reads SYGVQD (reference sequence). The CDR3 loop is CASSESRTGIFTDTQYF. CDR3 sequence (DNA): TGCGCCAGCAGTGAGTCTAGAACCGGGATATTCACAGATACGCAGTATTTT.

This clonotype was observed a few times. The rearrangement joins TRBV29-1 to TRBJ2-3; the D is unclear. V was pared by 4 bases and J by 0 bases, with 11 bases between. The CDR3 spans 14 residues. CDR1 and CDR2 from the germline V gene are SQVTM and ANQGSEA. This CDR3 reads CSVGPYASTDTQYF. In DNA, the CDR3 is TGCAGCGTTGGTCCGTACGCTAGCACAGATACGCAGTATTTT.

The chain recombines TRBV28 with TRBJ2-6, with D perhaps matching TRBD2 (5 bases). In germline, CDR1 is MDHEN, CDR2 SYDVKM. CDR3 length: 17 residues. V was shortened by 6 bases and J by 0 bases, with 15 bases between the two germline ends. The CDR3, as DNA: TGTGCCAGCAGAACCTTGCGGGTCTCCTCTGGGGCCAACGTCCTGACTTTC. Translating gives CASRTLRVSSGANVLTF. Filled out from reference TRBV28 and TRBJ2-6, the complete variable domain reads DVKVTQSSRYLVKRTGEKVFLECVQDMDHENMFWYRQDPGLGLRLIYFSYDVKMKEKGDIPEGYSVSREKKERFSLILESASTNQTSMYLCASRTLRVSSGANVLTFGAGSRLTVL.

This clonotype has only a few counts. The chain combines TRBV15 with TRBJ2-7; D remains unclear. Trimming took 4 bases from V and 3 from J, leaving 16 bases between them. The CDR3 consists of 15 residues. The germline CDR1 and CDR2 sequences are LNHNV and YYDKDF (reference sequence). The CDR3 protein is CATSKDLSVGYEQYF. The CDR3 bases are TGTGCCACCAGCAAAGACCTTTCCGTGGGCTACGAGCAGTACTTC. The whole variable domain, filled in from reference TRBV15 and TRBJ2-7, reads DAMVIQNPRYQVTQFGKPVTLSCSQTLNHNVMYWYQQKSSQAPKLLFHYYDKDFNNEADTPDNFQSRRPNTSFCFLDIRSPGLGDTAMYLCATSKDLSVGYEQYFGPGTRLTVT.

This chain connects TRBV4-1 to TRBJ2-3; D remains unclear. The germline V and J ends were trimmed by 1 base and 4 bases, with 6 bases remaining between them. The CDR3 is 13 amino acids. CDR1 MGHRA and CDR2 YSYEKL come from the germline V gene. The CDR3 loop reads CASSQVPADTQYF. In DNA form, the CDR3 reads TGCGCCAGCAGCCAAGTTCCGGCAGATACGCAGTATTTT.